This T cell receptor (beta chain) was captured in a study of shared clonotypes between healthy human individuals. About the study: Three plates were used per donor for CD4 naive, three for CD4 memory, two for CD8 naive and one for CD8 memory.

Recent vaccinations or acute infections were absent in the healthy HIV-negative adult donors. The run depth of the assay was deep. As handled by the study authors: Sequence data from immunoSEQ were junction-only and lacked quality scores; consequently, filtering differed. The assay was immunoSEQ multiplex PCR, and TCRdb's table has in-frame clones only and misses some. V and J calls and clone size are given by that table; D and trimming were obtained from the DNA. The sample includes roughly 1,000,000 clones, roughly 74% of them seen just once. Input material: memory CD4+ T cells from PBMCs. Subset of the sample: CD45RA-negative fraction. This sequence was found in a man between 18 and 35 years old in good health. Some clones in this sample may be carry-over from other donors' samples.

The CDR3 DNA sequence: TGTGCCAGCCAGCAGGGACTAGCGGCCAAAAACATTCAGTACTTC. Translation gives CASQQGLAAKNIQYF. The rearrangement joins TRBV2 to TRBJ2-4; TRBD2 aligns across 10 bases. CDR1 SNHLY and CDR2 FYNNEI come from the germline V gene. After removal of 8 bases from V and 1 base from J, the junction contained 5 bases not matched to a gene. The CDR3 totals 15 residues.